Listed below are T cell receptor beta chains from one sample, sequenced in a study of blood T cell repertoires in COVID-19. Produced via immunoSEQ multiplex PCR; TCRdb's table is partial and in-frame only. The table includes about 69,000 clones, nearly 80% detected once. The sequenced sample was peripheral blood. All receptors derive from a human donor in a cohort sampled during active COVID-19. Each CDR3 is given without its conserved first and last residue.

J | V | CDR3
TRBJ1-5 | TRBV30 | AWSRGADSNQPQH
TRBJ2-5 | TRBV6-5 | ASSYESGTKTQY
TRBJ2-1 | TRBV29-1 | SVTIGWGGHNEQF
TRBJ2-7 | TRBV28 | ASRLSGSHEQY
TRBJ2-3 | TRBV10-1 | ASSDPGQGVDTQY
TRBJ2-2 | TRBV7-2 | ASSWGGQGTTGELF
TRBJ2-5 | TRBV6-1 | ASSEVSGTSGAQETQY
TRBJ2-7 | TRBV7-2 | ASSLGRSSYEQY
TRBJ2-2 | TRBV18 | ASSPKNTGELF
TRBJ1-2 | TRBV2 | ASSRQGAGYT
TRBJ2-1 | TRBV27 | ASSLRRLAGNYNEQF
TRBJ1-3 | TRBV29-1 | SVEDQDSGNTIY
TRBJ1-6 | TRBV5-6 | ASSASLYNSPLH
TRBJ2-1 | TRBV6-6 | ASNLRDRGRNEQF
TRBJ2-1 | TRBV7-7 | ASSQQIAGVDEQF
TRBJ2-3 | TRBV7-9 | ASSLRSGSTDTQY
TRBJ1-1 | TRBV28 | ASSSYDRGEAF
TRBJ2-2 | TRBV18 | ASSQGQANTGELF
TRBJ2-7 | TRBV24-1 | ATSDFPGQAASSYEQY
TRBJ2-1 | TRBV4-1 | ASSQTEVREQF
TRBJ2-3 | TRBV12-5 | ASGQSKGTQY
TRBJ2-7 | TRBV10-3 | AIKGDSVDEQY
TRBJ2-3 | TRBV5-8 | ASSFLQASTDTQY
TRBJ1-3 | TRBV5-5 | ASSLVQPYSGNTIY
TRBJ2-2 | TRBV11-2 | ASSPTNGGDTGELF
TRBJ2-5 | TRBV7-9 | ASSSPGGQETQY
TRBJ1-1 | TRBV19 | ASGRSTEAF
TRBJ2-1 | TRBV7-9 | ASSLPPRLAGGKNEQF
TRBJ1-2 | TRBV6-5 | ASRTGINYGYT
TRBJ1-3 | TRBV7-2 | ASSTTGGISGNTIY
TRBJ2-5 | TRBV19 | ASSMAVAGGRETQY
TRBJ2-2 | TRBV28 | ASSLIGGQGKGTGELF
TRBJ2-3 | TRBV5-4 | ASSLRTQGADTQY
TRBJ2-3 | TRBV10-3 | AISEPGTTTDTQY
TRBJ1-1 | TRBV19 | ASSIWRDTEAF
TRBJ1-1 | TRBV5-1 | ASSLGQKAF
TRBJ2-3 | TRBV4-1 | ASSQEFGGSSTDTQY
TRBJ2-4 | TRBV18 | ASSPRSSGGVGHIQY
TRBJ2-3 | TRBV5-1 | ASSPGTDTQY
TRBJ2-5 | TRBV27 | ASSLSGGTVGETQY
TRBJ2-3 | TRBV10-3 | AISESWGQNTDTQY
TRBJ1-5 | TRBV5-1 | ASSLDGGNQPQH
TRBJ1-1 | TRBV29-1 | SADRGNTEAF
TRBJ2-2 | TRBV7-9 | ASSFRTDTGELF
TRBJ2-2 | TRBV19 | ASRPQGAGTGELF